This TCR beta chain stems from a study of T cells after yellow fever vaccination. About the study: It was SMART-Seq v4 Ultra Low Input that prepared the fractions with low cell numbers. Study-wide points: A small proportion of clonotypes was detected in both the CD4 and CD8 compartments. Abundant clonotypes from the bulk population could have been carried over as contaminants into FACS-sorted repertoires.

As regards this clonotype: Its target is not known.

The 5'RACE template-switching step produced TCR cDNA and added a universal primer site and UMIs. Via MiXCR, TCRdb re-called the 5' RACE reads, giving one row per CDR3 protein. The table includes 250,000 to 350,000 distinct CDR3 sequences, approximately 4.3% detected once. V was clipped by 6 bases and J by 9 bases, with 12 bases between them. In germline, CDR1 is SGHTA, CDR2 FQGNSA. The CDR3 covers 13 residues. The clonotype originates from a man aged 18 to 29 who received the YFV17D yellow fever vaccine. The sample in question was PBMCs, obtained 15 days after the yellow fever booster vaccination. This chain connects TRBV7-2 to TRBJ1-6; TRBD1 is a possible D gene (6 bases). In nucleotides, the CDR3 is TGTGCCAGCAGTCCAGGGGCTGGTTCACCCCTCCACTTT. Translation gives CASSPGAGSPLHF.